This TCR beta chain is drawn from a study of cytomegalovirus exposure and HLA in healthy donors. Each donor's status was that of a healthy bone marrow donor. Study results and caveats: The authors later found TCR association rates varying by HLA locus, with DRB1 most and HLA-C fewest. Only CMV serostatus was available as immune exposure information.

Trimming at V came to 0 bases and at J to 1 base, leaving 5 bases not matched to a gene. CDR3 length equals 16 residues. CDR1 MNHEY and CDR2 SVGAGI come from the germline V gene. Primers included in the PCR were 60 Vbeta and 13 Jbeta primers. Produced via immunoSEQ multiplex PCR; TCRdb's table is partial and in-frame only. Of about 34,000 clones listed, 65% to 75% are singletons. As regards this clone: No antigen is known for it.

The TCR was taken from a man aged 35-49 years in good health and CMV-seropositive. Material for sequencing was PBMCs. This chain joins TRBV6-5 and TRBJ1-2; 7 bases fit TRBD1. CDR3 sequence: CASSYSSGQVNYGYTF. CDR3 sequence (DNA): TGTGCCAGCAGTTACTCCTCCGGACAGGTTAACTATGGCTACACCTTC.